Shown below are 13 T cell receptor beta chains from a single sample sequenced in a study of CD8 T cells in Susac syndrome. Random hexamers primed reverse transcription of 0.5 to 1 ug RNA. TCRdb processed the immunoSEQ multiplex PCR reads anew with MiXCR; each CDR3 protein has one entry. Of around 200,000 distinct CDR3 sequences in the sample, over 90% were seen once. The sample taken for sequencing was CD4+ T cells from PBMCs. These receptors were collected from a human donor with Susac syndrome.

This clonotype showed up just once. The J gene is TRBJ2-1, the V gene TRBV28; 8 bases line up with TRBD2. This CDR3 region has 15 residues. CDR1 is MDHEN and CDR2 is SYDVKM in the germline V gene. After removal of 3 bases from V and 6 bases from J, the junction contained 7 bases not matched to a gene. The CDR3 DNA sequence: TGTGCCAGCAGTTTGTCGGGAGGGCCGGCCAATGAGCAGTTCTTC. It encodes CASSLSGGPANEQFF.

CDR3 sequence (DNA): TGCGCCAGCACCCCGGGCGGTAGCTCCTACGAGCAGTACTTC. This codes for CASTPGGSSYEQYF. The chain is built from TRBV5-1 and TRBJ2-7; the D is unclear. The CDR3 has 14 residues. V was cut by 6 bases and J by 0 bases, with 13 bases left in between. In germline, CDR1 is SGHRS, CDR2 YFSETQ.

This clonotype was observed a single time. V is TRBV20-1 and J is TRBJ2-3, with unresolved D. The germline V gene encodes CDR1 DFQATT and CDR2 SNEGSKA (reference sequence). This CDR3 spans 15 amino acids. Trimming left V 5 bases short and J 4 bases short, with 19 bases between. CDR3 in amino acids: CSAPIVSAEADTQYF. The CDR3 nucleotides are TGCAGTGCTCCGATAGTGTCCGCAGAGGCAGATACGCAGTATTTT.

The chain combines TRBV20-1 with TRBJ1-5; possibly TRBD1 for D (6 bases). V dropped 1 base and J dropped 2 bases, with 21 bases sitting between them. Per the germline V gene, CDR1 is DFQATT and CDR2 is SNEGSKA (reference sequence). The CDR3 is 18 residues long. The CDR3 sequence: CSARVWGGDGPGNQPQHF. For the CDR3, the DNA is TGCAGTGCTAGAGTATGGGGGGGCGACGGCCCCGGCAATCAGCCCCAGCATTTT.

The chain combines TRBV20-1 with TRBJ1-2; 9 positions agree with TRBD1. The CDR3 sequence is 14 residues long. CDR1 and CDR2 from the germline V gene are DFQATT and SNEGSKA (reference sequence). Trimming took 3 bases from V and 8 from J; bases not matched to a gene: 10. The CDR3 nucleotides are TGCAGTGCTAGTAGCGGGACAGGGCGGAGCGGCTACACCTTC. This codes for CSASSGTGRSGYTF.

The V gene is TRBV29-1, the J gene TRBJ2-3; D is uncertain. This CDR3 has 12 amino acids. V gave up 7 bases and J gave up 3 bases, with 11 bases separating them. Germline V lookup: CDR1 SQVTM, CDR2 ANQGSEA. CDR3 sequence (DNA): TGCAGCGGGGTATTTCCTACAGATACGCAGTATTTT. As protein: CSGVFPTDTQYF.

This sequence joins TRBV18 and TRBJ2-7; no reliable D call. This CDR3 comprises 12 residues. The germline V and J ends were trimmed by 1 base and 3 bases, with 4 bases remaining between them. Germline values: CDR1 KGHSH, CDR2 LQKENI. The CDR3, as DNA: TGTGCCAGCTCACCACGGATCTACGAGCAGTACTTC. It translates to CASSPRIYEQYF.

The rearrangement uses TRBV11-2 and TRBJ1-2; 10 bases agree with TRBD1. Germline V lookup: CDR1 SGHAT, CDR2 FQNNGV. The CDR3 sequence is 16 residues long. V dropped 5 bases and J dropped 6; count of bases not matched to a gene: 12. CDR3 DNA sequence: TGTGCCAGCAGCCCGAGGGACAGGGGCCAGAAACATGGCTACACCTTC. As protein: CASSPRDRGQKHGYTF.

CDR3 region: CASSTDLRGEAFF. For the CDR3, the DNA is TGTGCCAGCAGCACCGACCTAAGGGGTGAAGCTTTCTTT. This rearrangement joins TRBV13 to TRBJ1-1; perhaps TRBD1 as D (5 bases). The CDR3 loop spans 13 amino acids. V was cut by 5 bases and J by 7 bases, with 14 bases left in between. Germline CDR1 and CDR2: PRHDT and FYEKMQ (reference sequence).

The chain is built from TRBV3-1 and TRBJ1-5, with D uncertain. The CDR3 runs 17 residues. V shed 1 base and J shed 4 bases, with 17 bases lying between them. Germline CDR1 is LGHDT and CDR2 is YNNKEL (reference sequence). CDR3 nucleotide sequence: TGTGCCAGCAGCCAAGTAGTCGATACAGCCGATAATCAGCCCCAGCATTTT. Residues: CASSQVVDTADNQPQHF.

With respect to this clonotype: One junction end does not reproduce the germline sequence, and a read error may be involved. The rearrangement joins TRBV20-1 to TRBJ1-2; no clear D. The CDR3 is 14 amino acids. The germline V gene encodes CDR1 DFQATT and CDR2 SNEGSKA (reference sequence). CDR3 protein: CNARPLSGRRGYTF. The CDR3 DNA reads TGCAATGCTAGACCCCTTTCGGGGAGGAGGGGCTACACCTTC.

The chain joins TRBV30 to TRBJ1-5; weak D call: TRBD1 (5 bases). Trimming pared 4 bases from V and 5 bases from J, leaving 12 bases between. This CDR3 spans 13 amino acids. CDR1 is GTSNPN, CDR2 SVGIG, per germline (reference sequence). Here the CDR3 DNA reads TGTGCCTGGATCCGGCAGGGTTATCAGCCCCAGCATTTT. It translates to CAWIRQGYQPQHF.

The V call is TRBV3-1, the J call TRBJ2-7; no clear D gene. In germline, CDR1 is LGHDT, CDR2 YNNKEL (reference sequence). Trimming shortened V by 2 bases and J by 5 bases, and 16 bases separated the two germline ends. This CDR3 spans 15 amino acids. This CDR3 is CASSQPGRLRDEQYF. The CDR3 DNA follows: TGTGCCAGCAGCCAACCGGGCAGGCTAAGGGACGAGCAGTACTTC.